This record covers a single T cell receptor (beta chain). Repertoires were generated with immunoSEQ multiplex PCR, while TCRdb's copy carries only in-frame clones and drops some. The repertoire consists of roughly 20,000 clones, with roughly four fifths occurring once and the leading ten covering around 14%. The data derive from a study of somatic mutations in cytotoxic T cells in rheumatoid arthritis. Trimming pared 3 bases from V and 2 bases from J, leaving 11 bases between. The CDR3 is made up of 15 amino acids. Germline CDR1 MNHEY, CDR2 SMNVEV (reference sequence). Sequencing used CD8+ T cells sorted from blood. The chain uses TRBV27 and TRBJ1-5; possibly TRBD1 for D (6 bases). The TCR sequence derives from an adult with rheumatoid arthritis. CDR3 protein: CASSFSGVRNQPQHF. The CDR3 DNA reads TGTGCCAGCAGTTTCTCAGGGGTTCGCAATCAGCCCCAGCATTTT.